This TCR beta chain was profiled in a study of beta chain features in type 1 diabetes. Study details: The number of sorted cells examined across all samples was some 99,000,000.

The CDR3 loop spans 13 amino acids. Per germline, CDR1 SQVTM and CDR2 ANQGSEA. Trimming removed 4 bases from V and 3 bases from J, with 13 bases in between. cDNA synthesis used the whole RNA isolate, giving expressed TCRB sequences. Produced via immunoSEQ multiplex PCR; TCRdb's table is partial and in-frame only. Counted here are a few hundred thousand clones, approximately 15% occurring once; the ten biggest clones make up around 0.02%. Study-level results: Within patients, naive, central memory and Treg TCRB repertoires seemed more similar than within healthy donors.

One heparinised draw, averaging around 120 mL, was taken per donor. The authors obtained over 95% purity in all sorted populations. This clone was picked up a small number of times. Its matching antigen is unknown. Sequenced material: naive CD4+ T cells from blood. This clonotype was sampled from a woman aged 18-30 years in good health. This rearrangement joins TRBV29-1 to TRBJ2-7; D possibly corresponds to TRBD1 (6 bases). The CDR3 loop is CSVARDILYEQYF. The DNA for the CDR3 is TGCAGCGTTGCACGGGACATCCTCTACGAGCAGTACTTC.